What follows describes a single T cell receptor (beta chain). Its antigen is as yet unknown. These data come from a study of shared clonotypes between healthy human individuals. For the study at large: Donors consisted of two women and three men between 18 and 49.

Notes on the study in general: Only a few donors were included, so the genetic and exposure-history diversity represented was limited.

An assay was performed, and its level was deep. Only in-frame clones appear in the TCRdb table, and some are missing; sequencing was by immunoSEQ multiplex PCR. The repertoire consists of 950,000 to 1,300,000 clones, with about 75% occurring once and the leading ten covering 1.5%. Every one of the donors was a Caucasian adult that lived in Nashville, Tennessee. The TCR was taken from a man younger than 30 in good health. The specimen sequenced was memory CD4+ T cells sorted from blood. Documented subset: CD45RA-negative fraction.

This CDR3 is CASSLSMRAEPNTEAFF. The CDR3 DNA reads TGTGCCAGCAGCTTGTCTATGCGGGCAGAACCGAACACTGAAGCTTTCTTT. The genes are TRBV5-6 and TRBJ1-1; no reliable D call. CDR3 size: 17 residues. Trimming removed 1 base from V and 1 base from J, with 17 bases in between. Per germline, CDR1 SGHDT and CDR2 YYEEEE.